The clone carrying this TCR beta chain was recorded once. The data stem from a study of T cell responses to AZD1222 COVID-19 vaccine. Clones were sequenced by immunoSEQ multiplex PCR, and TCRdb holds only the in-frame ones, with some missing. Of around 140,000 clones listed, 90% to 95% are singletons. The trim removed 5 bases at V and 6 bases at J, leaving 9 bases unmatched. The V gene's germline CDR1 is LNHNV and CDR2 YYDKDF (reference sequence). CDR3 length: 16 residues. The V and J genes are TRBV15 and TRBJ2-1, with TRBD2 matching over 11 bases. This clonotype originated in an adult who had recovered from COVID-19. The material sequenced was peripheral blood, taken after recovery from COVID-19. The CDR3 nucleotides read TGTGCCACCAGCTCCGAATCCGGGACTAGCGGCAATGAGCAGTTCTTC. Translation gives CATSSESGTSGNEQFF.